These 25 T cell receptor beta chains were sequenced from one sample in a study of cytomegalovirus exposure and HLA in healthy donors. The PCR used 60 Vbeta and 13 Jbeta primers. Only in-frame clones appear in the TCRdb table, and some are missing; sequencing was by immunoSEQ multiplex PCR. This table holds approximately 68,000 clones. Sequenced sample: PBMCs. These receptors originate from a female donor in good health and CMV-seropositive.

The chain carries TRBV28 and TRBJ1-4; unclear D gene. V lost 6 bases and J 13 bases, leaving 18 bases between the germline ends. The CDR3 length is 13 residues. CDR1 and CDR2 (germline): MDHEN, SYDVKM. This chain's CDR3 is CASSTRTTAGLFF. CDR3 coding DNA: TGTGCCAGCAGCACCCGGACGACCGCGGGACTGTTTTTT.

Remarks on this clone: At one of its ends the junction is not consistent with the germline gene, which may arise from a read error. The chain is built from TRBV7-8 and TRBJ1-1; D call uncertain. The CDR3 sequence is 12 residues long. Per germline, CDR1 SGHVS and CDR2 FQNEAQ. DNA for the CDR3: TGTGCCAGCAGCTTCGGGAACACTGAAGATTTCTTT. Protein product: CASSFGNTEDFF.

This chain connects TRBV20-1 to TRBJ1-2; D ambiguous. V was pared by 6 bases and J by 7 bases, with 6 bases between. The V gene's germline CDR1 is DFQATT and CDR2 SNEGSKA (reference sequence). The CDR3 loop spans 9 amino acids. CDR3 sequence: CSALGGYTF. In DNA, the CDR3 is TGCAGTGCCCTCGGTGGCTACACCTTC.

This rearrangement joins TRBV30 to TRBJ2-1, with D perhaps TRBD2 (6 bases). The ends were cut back, 1 base at V and 8 bases at J, with 24 bases in the middle. CDR1 and CDR2 (germline): GTSNPN, SVGIG (reference sequence). CDR3 size: 17 residues. CDR3 DNA: TGTGCCTGGAGTGCGGGACTTACCGACACCCTCGTGGATGAGCAGTTCTTC. Protein product: CAWSAGLTDTLVDEQFF.

The chain carries TRBV5-1 and TRBJ2-3; 11 positions match TRBD2. The CDR3 is 17 residues long. Germline V CDR1 and CDR2: SGHRS, YFSETQ. V lost 0 bases, J lost 2 bases, and 5 bases stayed unmatched. This CDR3 is CASSLGGTSGYTDTQYF. DNA of the CDR3: TGCGCCAGCAGCTTGGGGGGGACTAGCGGCTACACAGATACGCAGTATTTT.

J is TRBJ2-1 and V is TRBV14; TRBD2 matches at 8 bases. V shed 1 base, J shed 6 bases, and the junction held 14 bases outside the gene matches. The CDR3 is 18 residues long. Per germline, CDR1 SGHDN and CDR2 FVKESK. The CDR3 sequence is CASSQGFGVAGRSNEQFF. DNA of the CDR3: TGTGCCAGCAGCCAAGGGTTCGGCGTAGCGGGACGTTCCAATGAGCAGTTCTTC.

The genes are TRBV5-6 and TRBJ1-1; 7 bases agree with TRBD1. The J segment lost 4 bases and the V segment lost 1 base, leaving 10 bases of the junction unmatched. The CDR3 has 16 residues. Germline V gene lookup returns CDR1 SGHDT and CDR2 YYEEEE. The CDR3 DNA is TGTGCCAGCAGCTTGCCGTCAGGGGGGCGCGTCACTGAAGCTTTCTTT. Its protein product is CASSLPSGGRVTEAFF.

The rearrangement links TRBV6-6 to TRBJ2-7; tentative D call: TRBD1 (5 bases). Trimming stripped 2 bases from V and 7 bases from J, with 9 bases between. This CDR3 has 12 residues. Germline V gene lookup returns CDR1 MNHNY and CDR2 SVGAGI (reference sequence). In nucleotides, the CDR3 is TGTGCCAGCAGTTACATTCGGACAGAGCAGTACTTC. As protein: CASSYIRTEQYF.

V and J are TRBV19 and TRBJ2-1, with TRBD1 matching 7 bases. The CDR3 loop spans 13 amino acids. From germline, CDR1 is LNHDA and CDR2 SQIVND (reference sequence). Trimming took 7 bases from V and 4 from J; bases not matched to a gene: 4. The CDR3 protein is CASTRDSYNEQFF. CDR3 nucleotides: TGTGCCAGTACTCGGGACAGTTACAATGAGCAGTTCTTC.

The J gene is TRBJ2-5, the V gene TRBV30, with 8 bases aligning to TRBD2. The CDR3 runs to 13 residues. J lost 5 bases, V lost 4 bases, and 6 bases had no gene match. Per germline, CDR1 GTSNPN and CDR2 SVGIG (reference sequence). CDR3 DNA: TGTGCCTGGAACTCGGGAGGGGGGGAGACCCAGTACTTC. It is translated as CAWNSGGGETQYF.

J is TRBJ2-3 and V is TRBV9, with 8 bases aligning to TRBD2. Germline loops: CDR1 SGDLS, CDR2 YYNGEE. CDR3 length: 16 amino acids. Losses at the gene ends were 4 bases for V and 2 bases for J; bases not matched to a gene: 9. CDR3 amino acids: CASSLLAGSLTDTQYF. CDR3 coding DNA: TGTGCCAGCAGCTTATTAGCGGGGTCCCTCACAGATACGCAGTATTTT.

The chain employs TRBV6-5 and TRBJ2-7; 9 positions match TRBD1. With V trimmed by 9 bases and J by 5 bases, 8 bases remained unmatched. The CDR3 contains 13 residues. Per germline, CDR1 MNHEY and CDR2 SVGAGI. CDR3 amino acids: CASRRDRVDEQYF. The DNA for the CDR3 is TGTGCCAGTCGGCGGGACAGGGTCGACGAGCAGTACTTC.

The chain couples TRBV4-3 to TRBJ1-2; 8 nucleotides align to TRBD1. The germline CDR1 and CDR2 sequences are LGHNA and YSLEER. After removal of 0 bases from V and 2 bases from J, the junction contained 2 bases not matched to a gene. This CDR3 has 15 residues. CDR3 nucleotide sequence: TGCGCCAGCAGCCAAGAGACAGGGGCGAACTATGGCTACACCTTC. The encoded protein is CASSQETGANYGYTF.

The gene calls are TRBV15 and TRBJ2-1, with D maybe TRBD2 (6 bases). The CDR3 length is 13 residues. V was clipped by 3 bases and J by 7 bases, with 10 bases between them. Per germline, CDR1 LNHNV and CDR2 YYDKDF (reference sequence). The CDR3 spells CATSSPAGNEQFF. The CDR3 DNA is TGTGCCACCAGCAGCCCTGCGGGGAATGAGCAGTTCTTC.

The genes are TRBV19 and TRBJ2-1; TRBD2 aligns across 12 bases. The CDR3 contains 15 residues. The junction had 4 bases not matched to a gene; V was cut back by 3 bases and J by 7 bases. Germline V lookup: CDR1 LNHDA, CDR2 SQIVND (reference sequence). CDR3 residues: CASSILAGGPNEQFF. In DNA form, the CDR3 reads TGTGCCAGTAGTATCCTAGCGGGAGGGCCGAATGAGCAGTTCTTC.

The V and J genes are TRBV7-9 and TRBJ2-3, with TRBD2 matching over 9 bases. Germline V gives CDR1 SEHNR, CDR2 FQNEAQ (reference sequence). The CDR3 is 17 residues long. The junction had 12 bases not matched to a gene; V was cut back by 5 bases and J by 3 bases. For the CDR3, the DNA is TGTGCCAGCAGCGGTCTAGCGGGAATAAGGTTGACAGATACGCAGTATTTT. Residues: CASSGLAGIRLTDTQYF.

The chain uses TRBV7-2 and TRBJ1-4; TRBD1 agrees at 8 bases. This CDR3 region has 14 residues. J was trimmed by 5 bases and V by 8 bases; bases with no gene match: 7. Germline CDR1 is SGHTA and CDR2 is FQGNSA. This chain's CDR3 is CASGGQGGNEKLFF. The CDR3 region has the DNA TGTGCCAGCGGCGGACAGGGTGGGAATGAAAAACTGTTTTTT.

The chain joins TRBV11-3 to TRBJ2-3, with D uncertain. Trimming cost V 5 bases and J 0 bases, with 12 bases left between them. This CDR3 is built from 15 residues. CDR1 and CDR2 from the germline V gene are SGHNT and YENEEA. The CDR3 sequence is CASSLDGGSTDTQYF. As DNA, the CDR3 is TGTGCCAGCAGCCTTGATGGCGGTAGCACAGATACGCAGTATTTT.

The chain's CDR3 is CASSVLSGDTQYF. The DNA for the CDR3 is TGTGCCAGCAGCGTATTATCAGGGGATACGCAGTATTTT. This sequence joins TRBV9 and TRBJ2-3; possibly TRBD1 for D (5 bases). Between the trimmed V and J ends, which lost 1 base and 6 bases, there was a span of 9 bases. Per germline, CDR1 SGDLS and CDR2 YYNGEE. The CDR3 totals 13 residues.

This chain joins TRBV7-2 and TRBJ1-6; D is unclear. CDR1 is SGHTA and CDR2 is FQGNSA in the germline V gene. The V gene lost 1 base and the J gene lost 0 bases, with 10 bases spanning the gap. The CDR3 has 17 amino acids. The CDR3: CASSLDPASSYNSPLHF. In nucleotides, the CDR3 is TGTGCCAGCAGCTTAGATCCAGCGAGCTCCTATAATTCACCCCTCCACTTT.

The rearrangement joins TRBV27 to TRBJ1-5; 11 bases are a match to TRBD1. V dropped 3 bases and J dropped 2; count of bases not matched to a gene: 0. The V gene's germline CDR1 is MNHEY and CDR2 SMNVEV (reference sequence). CDR3 length: 15 residues. The CDR3 nucleotides read TGTGCCAGCAGTTTGGGACAGGGGGGCAATCAGCCCCAGCATTTT. Translating it yields CASSLGQGGNQPQHF.

The V call is TRBV7-9, the J call TRBJ2-7, with 7 bases lining up with TRBD1. The CDR3 runs 14 residues. V was clipped by 2 bases and J by 4 bases; unmatched bases: 5. Germline CDR1 and CDR2: SEHNR and FQNEAQ (reference sequence). The CDR3 sequence is CASSLPGQSYEQYF. The CDR3 region has the DNA TGTGCCAGCAGCTTACCGGGACAGTCATACGAGCAGTACTTC. Variable domain in full (rest from reference TRBV7-9 and TRBJ2-7): DTGVSQNPRHKITKRGQNVTFRCDPISEHNRLYWYRQTLGQGPEFLTYFQNEAQLEKSRLLSDRFSAERPKGSFSTLEIQRTEQGDSAMYLCASSLPGQSYEQYFGPGTRLTVT.

This sequence joins TRBV18 and TRBJ2-1; 8 bases agree with TRBD2. Trimming at V came to 4 bases and at J to 4 bases, leaving 9 bases not matched to a gene. Per germline, CDR1 KGHSH and CDR2 LQKENI. The length of the CDR3 is 16 residues. The CDR3 region has the DNA TGTGCCAGCTCACTAACCAGCGGGAGTCTGTACAATGAGCAGTTCTTC. Encoded protein: CASSLTSGSLYNEQFF.

The chain couples TRBV27 to TRBJ2-7; D perhaps matches TRBD1 (5 bases). Between the trimmed V and J ends, which lost 2 bases and 5 bases, there was a span of 16 bases. Germline CDR1 reads MNHEY; CDR2 reads SMNVEV (reference sequence). The CDR3 is 15 amino acids. The CDR3 protein is CASSLEVGQGHEQYF. CDR3 DNA: TGTGCCAGCAGTTTAGAGGTGGGGCAGGGCCACGAGCAGTACTTC.

The chain couples TRBV5-4 to TRBJ2-5; 9 bases fit TRBD2. Germline values: CDR1 SGHNT, CDR2 YYREEE (reference sequence). This CDR3 comprises 17 residues. J lost 2 bases, V lost 1 base, and 9 bases had no gene match. The CDR3 loop is CASSLLLLAGAQETQYF. The CDR3 bases are TGTGCCAGCAGCTTGCTCCTACTAGCGGGTGCTCAAGAGACCCAGTACTTC.